Listed below are T cell receptor beta chains from one sample, sequenced in a study of T cells in localized non-small cell lung cancer. The method was immunoSEQ multiplex PCR; TCRdb's version includes in-frame clones alone and lacks a portion of them. The profile covers tens of thousands of clones, with 85% to 90% appearing a single time and less than 25% taken by the ten largest. Sample: peripheral blood, taken before any cancer treatment. These receptors were collected from a man aged 40-75 years with stage I squamous cell lung carcinoma. Each CDR3 is given without its conserved first and last residue. A D gene is named only where the DNA matches it firmly. Only some rows state a clone size, as once, few, many or a class for expanded clones.

abundance	d_gene	v_gene	CDR3aa
NA	NA	TRBV7-2	ASSLALTRNTEAF
NA	NA	TRBV29-1	SVVAREGAEAF
NA	NA	TRBV4-3	ASSQEGQGTDTQY
NA	NA	TRBV10-3	AISPSLGTNTEAF
NA	NA	TRBV7-9	ASSFLSGAGTEAF
NA	NA	TRBV4-1	ASSQGAVSTDTQY
NA	NA	TRBV5-6	ASSLKNEQF
NA	TRBD2	TRBV2	ASSAPPGPQAGRYSYNEQF
NA	TRBD1	TRBV4-1	ASSQRSGTGSADTQY
NA	TRBD2	TRBV7-2	ASSSRREGKETQY
NA	NA	TRBV4-3	ASSLYMNTEAF
NA	NA	TRBV7-9	ASSFSRDEQY
NA	TRBD2	TRBV7-2	ASRSGTTMYEQY
NA	NA	TRBV6-1	AGPSTDTQY
NA	TRBD2	TRBV28	ASIAGGTYYEQY
NA	NA	TRBV4-2	ASSQERAGFTDTQY
NA	TRBD1	TRBV4-3	ASSVGTGGVDEQY
NA	NA	TRBV21-1	ASSAPGQGVLDTQY
NA	TRBD1	TRBV7-9	ASSTPRDRTFTDTQY
NA	NA	TRBV30	AWSSDSYNEQF
NA	TRBD1	TRBV28	ASRTEDRERGETQY
NA	TRBD1	TRBV6-1	ASSGGQGRTNEQF
NA	NA	TRBV10-3	AISGREGRGETQY
NA	NA	TRBV6-5	ASRHTGRETQY
NA	NA	TRBV6-6	ASSLKDTEAF
NA	NA	TRBV6-6	ASSSQVQFGGEQF
NA	NA	TRBV27	ASSLLAGTGELF
NA	NA	TRBV7-3	ASSPTGLQETQY
once	TRBD1	TRBV19	ASKRGQREGEQF
NA	TRBD2	TRBV19	ASLLAEGVNGELF
NA	NA	TRBV2	ASIYDGGGYT
NA	TRBD1	TRBV7-2	ASAPGQGSAAKNIQY
NA	NA	TRBV2	ASGLATNEQF
NA	NA	TRBV28	ASRVGNTIY
NA	NA	TRBV12-5	ASGSNLRVGGTDTQY
NA	NA	TRBV9	ASSGLGDMNTEAF
NA	TRBD1	TRBV28	ASTSEGAGDYEQY
NA	NA	TRBV27	ASSPRGSYEQY
NA	NA	TRBV18	ASSRGETQY
few	NA	TRBV7-9	ASSPHPDSSYEQY
NA	TRBD1	TRBV4-1	ASSHEGRGQGYT
medium-sized	TRBD1	TRBV2	ASSDRTGDYGYT
NA	NA	TRBV5-4	ASSNDLPPNEQF
NA	NA	TRBV19	ASSIILASTDTQY
NA	NA	TRBV11-3	ASSSHLGTEAF